One and the same sample provided the 17 T cell receptor beta chains below, sequenced in a study of regulatory T cells in long-lasting Graves disease. Construction of TCR beta libraries relied on iRepertoire HTBI primers and on Arm-PCR targeting CDR3 regions. From the multiplex PCR reads, TCRdb called clonotypes with MiXCR, one entry per CDR3 protein. Of around 500,000 distinct CDR3 sequences listed, around 12% are singletons. Time point given: newly diagnosed GD, antithyroid drugs for less than 3 months. The TCR library was made from RNA extracted from PBMCs. These data were also filed under a second study, of T cells in Graves' hyperthyroidism and ophthalmopathy.

Sequencing used peripheral blood mononuclear cells (PBMCs), obtained at new diagnosis, from a patient treated with antithyroid drugs. The receptors were sampled from a woman in her thirties with Graves disease.

This clonotype occurred many times. The chain is built from TRBV5-1 and TRBJ2-7; perhaps TRBD2 as D (6 bases). Germline assignment: CDR1 SGHRS and CDR2 YFSETQ. The CDR3 runs to 15 residues. Trimming stripped 4 bases from V and 0 bases from J, with 14 bases between. The DNA of the CDR3 is TGCGCCAGCAGCCCGAGGGTAGCGGACTCCTACGAGCAGTACTTC. This encodes CASSPRVADSYEQYF.

This clonotype has just a few counts. The rearrangement links TRBV10-3 to TRBJ2-7; D tentatively reads TRBD1 or TRBD2 (5 bases each). The germline V and J ends were trimmed by 8 bases and 2 bases, with 16 bases remaining between them. There are 14 residues in the CDR3. Looked up from germline, CDR1 is ENHRY and CDR2 is SYGVKD. The CDR3 DNA sequence: TGTGCCATCCACACCGGGACGGACACCTACGAGCAGTACTTC. Residues: CAIHTGTDTYEQYF.

V usage is TRBV15 and J usage is TRBJ2-4; TRBD2 might be the D (6 bases). There are 13 residues in the CDR3. Germline V lookup: CDR1 LNHNV, CDR2 YYDKDF (reference sequence). The ends were cut back, 1 base at V and 9 bases at J, with 10 bases in the middle. CDR3: CATSRVLGGIQYF. CDR3 sequence (DNA): TGTGCCACCAGCAGAGTTCTCGGGGGCATTCAGTACTTC.

In its sample, this clonotype was seen many times. The chain uses TRBV6-1 and TRBJ1-5; tentative D call: TRBD1 (6 bases). This CDR3 spans 17 amino acids. Trimming shortened V by 6 bases and J by 0 bases, and 18 bases separated the two germline ends. Germline V lookup: CDR1 MNHNS, CDR2 SASEGT. This CDR3 is CASRSAQGQYSNQPQHF. CDR3 bases: TGTGCCAGCAGGTCGGCACAGGGTCAGTATAGCAATCAGCCCCAGCATTTT.

The chain links TRBV2 to TRBJ2-1, with 11 positions matching TRBD2. There are 17 residues in the CDR3. Germline CDR1 is SNHLY and CDR2 is FYNNEI. The trim removed 0 bases at V and 4 bases at J, leaving 5 bases unmatched. The CDR3 loop is CASSEAWTSGLYNEQFF. The CDR3 DNA reads as TGTGCCAGCAGTGAAGCGTGGACTAGCGGGCTTTACAATGAGCAGTTCTTC.

This clonotype was picked up many times. The chain combines TRBV28 with TRBJ1-1; no clear D. CDR1 is MDHEN and CDR2 is SYDVKM in the germline V gene. The CDR3 spans 12 residues. V was cut by 2 bases and J by 4 bases, with 5 bases left in between. CDR3 in amino acids: CASSLIVTEAFF. Here the CDR3 DNA reads TGTGCCAGCAGTTTAATCGTCACTGAAGCTTTCTTT. The whole variable domain, remainder taken from reference TRBV28 and TRBJ1-1, is DVKVTQSSRYLVKRTGEKVFLECVQDMDHENMFWYRQDPGLGLRLIYFSYDVKMKEKGDIPEGYSVSREKKERFSLILESASTNQTSMYLCASSLIVTEAFFGQGTRLTVV.

This chain links TRBV19 with TRBJ2-6; the D is unclear. Trimming took off 6 bases at V and 6 bases at J, with 6 bases between the two ends. Germline CDR1 LNHDA, CDR2 SQIVND (reference sequence). The length of the CDR3 is 12 residues. CDR3 region: CASRGLANVLTF. CDR3 in DNA: TGTGCCAGTAGAGGTTTGGCCAACGTCCTGACTTTC.

This clonotype occurred many times. This chain connects TRBV2 to TRBJ1-1; D unclear. Trimming pared 7 bases from V and 0 bases from J, leaving 9 bases between. The CDR3 is 13 residues long. CDR1 is SNHLY and CDR2 is FYNNEI in the germline V gene. CDR3 sequence reads: CASTRVMNTEAFF. The CDR3 DNA reads TGTGCCAGCACGAGGGTCATGAACACTGAAGCTTTCTTT.

This clonotype has ten or more counts. This chain connects TRBV2 to TRBJ2-2; 8 bases map to TRBD1. In germline, CDR1 is SNHLY, CDR2 FYNNEI. The J segment lost 0 bases and the V segment lost 6 bases, leaving 3 bases of the junction unmatched. The CDR3 extends over 15 amino acids. The CDR3 nucleotides are TGTGCCAGCAGGGGGGGACAGGCGAACACCGGGGAGCTGTTTTTT. Its protein is CASRGGQANTGELFF. Using reference TRBV2 and TRBJ2-2 for the parts outside the CDR3, the full variable domain is EPEVTQTPSHQVTQMGQEVILRCVPISNHLYFYWYRQILGQKVEFLVSFYNNEISEKSEIFDDQFSVERPDGSNFTLKIRSTKLEDSAMYFCASRGGQANTGELFFGEGSRLTVL.

Concerning this clonotype: The junction and the germline gene differ at one end; a read error may be behind it. This chain joins TRBV7-9 and TRBJ2-1; D may be TRBD1 or TRBD2 (5 bases each). The CDR3 has 15 residues. Germline V gene sequence: CDR1 SEHNR, CDR2 FQNEAQ (reference sequence). In DNA form, the CDR3 reads TGCGCCGCCTTCCGCGGGCAGAGCCCGGGGCATGAGCAGTTCTTC. This translates into CAAFRGQSPGHEQFF.

Worth noting for this clonotype: It is likely a read error: a sequence one base away is far more abundant. The V and J genes are TRBV11-2 and TRBJ2-1; no clear D gene. In germline, CDR1 is SGHAT, CDR2 FQNNGV. The CDR3 covers 15 residues. The CDR3 coding sequence is TGTGCCAGCAGCGTCTCCCCGAGCTCCTACAATGAGCAGTCCTTC. This encodes CASSVSPSSYNEQSF.

Many counts were recorded for this clonotype. The V and J genes are TRBV18 and TRBJ1-5; 9 nucleotides agree with TRBD1. Germline V gene lookup returns CDR1 KGHSH and CDR2 LQKENI. J was trimmed by 6 bases and V by 3 bases; bases with no gene match: 12. The CDR3 consists of 17 residues. The DNA of the CDR3 is TGTGCCAGCTCACCCACGGCGACCGGGACAGGGATTCAGCCCCAGCATTTT. This translates into CASSPTATGTGIQPQHF.

At least ten counts were recorded for this clonotype. The chain couples TRBV7-9 to TRBJ1-5; no reliable D call. Germline-derived CDR1 and CDR2 are SEHNR and FQNEAQ (reference sequence). The ends were cut back, 5 bases at V and 7 bases at J, with 15 bases in the middle. This CDR3 region has 14 residues. The CDR3 nucleotides are TGTGCCAGCAGCCCAGCCCGGGCGCGGCAGCCCCAGCATTTT. Translated: CASSPARARQPQHF.

This clonotype was seen repeatedly, ten times or more. The chain joins TRBV27 to TRBJ1-1; TRBD1 matches at 7 bases. V dropped 4 bases and J dropped 4; count of bases not matched to a gene: 3. Looked up from germline, CDR1 is MNHEY and CDR2 is SMNVEV (reference sequence). This CDR3 region has 13 residues. For the CDR3, the DNA is TGTGCCAGCAGTTCGGACAGGTTCACTGAAGCTTTCTTT. Translation gives CASSSDRFTEAFF.

In its sample, this clonotype was seen many times. The rearrangement uses TRBV20-1 and TRBJ2-1; D may be TRBD2 (6 bases). CDR1 and CDR2 from the germline V gene are DFQATT and SNEGSKA (reference sequence). The CDR3 consists of 19 residues. Trimming stripped 1 base from V and 8 bases from J, with 30 bases between. Here the CDR3 reads CSARGPRRGPRLVVDEQFF. CDR3 nucleotide sequence: TGCAGTGCTAGAGGTCCTCGTAGAGGTCCGAGACTAGTTGTCGATGAGCAGTTCTTC.

This clonotype was detected many times. V usage is TRBV6-2 or TRBV6-3 and J usage is TRBJ2-3, with 9 bases identical to TRBD2. The V and J ends lost 5 bases and 1 base, in that order; junction bases with no gene match: 1. This CDR3 spans 14 amino acids. CDR1 MNHEY and CDR2 SVGEGT come from the germline V gene. The CDR3 region is CASSVAGGTDTQYF. In DNA form, the CDR3 reads TGTGCCAGCAGTGTAGCGGGAGGCACAGATACGCAGTATTTT.

There are a few counts of this clonotype. The rearrangement joins TRBV20-1 to TRBJ2-3, with D perhaps TRBD2 (5 bases). Trimming pared 3 bases from V and 2 bases from J, leaving 15 bases between. CDR1 and CDR2 from the germline V gene are DFQATT and SNEGSKA (reference sequence). The CDR3 contains 15 residues. CDR3 amino acids: CSARILATLTDTQYF. The CDR3 coding sequence is TGCAGTGCTAGGATTCTAGCCACACTCACAGATACGCAGTATTTT.